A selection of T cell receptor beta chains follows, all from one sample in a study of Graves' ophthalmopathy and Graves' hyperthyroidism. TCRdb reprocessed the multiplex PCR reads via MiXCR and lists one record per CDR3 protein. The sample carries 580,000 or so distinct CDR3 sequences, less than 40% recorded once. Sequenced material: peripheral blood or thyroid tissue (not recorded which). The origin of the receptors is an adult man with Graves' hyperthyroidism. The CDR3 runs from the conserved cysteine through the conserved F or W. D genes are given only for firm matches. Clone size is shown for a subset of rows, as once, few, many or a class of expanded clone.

TGTGCCAGCAGTCCCTCGGGACAGGGGGCCGGCTACGAGCAGTACTTC CASSPSGQGAGYEQYF TRBJ2-7 TRBD1 TRBV15 .
TGTGCCAGCAGCATGAGGACTAGCGGGGGGCAAGAGACCCAGTACTTC CASSMRTSGGQETQYF TRBJ2-5 TRBD2 TRBV7-7 .
TGCAGCGTGGGACAGAGTCCTAGCACAGATACGCAGTATTTT CSVGQSPSTDTQYF TRBJ2-3 TRBD1 TRBV29-1 .
TGCAGCGTAGACTTCGGGACACCTGAAGCTTTCTTT CSVDFGTPEAFF TRBJ1-1 . TRBV29-1 .
TGTGCCAGCAGCTTAGCGAGAGACAGGAGAGAGACCCAGTACTTC CASSLARDRRETQYF TRBJ2-5 . TRBV7-9 many
TGTGCCAGCAGAGCCGGGACAGGGGCTCAAGAGACCCAGTACTTC CASRAGTGAQETQYF TRBJ2-5 TRBD1 TRBV7-9 many
TGTGCCAGCAGTTCTTACGGGGGACAGCCTCTGAACACTGAAGCTTTCTTT CASSSYGGQPLNTEAFF TRBJ1-1 TRBD1 TRBV28 few
TGTGCCAGCAGTAAGAAAGGGAGCGCCGGGGAGCAGTACTTC CASSKKGSAGEQYF TRBJ2-7 . TRBV27 few
TGTGCCAGCTACTCTCGGGGCAGGGGATCTGGAGAGCAGTACTTC CASYSRGRGSGEQYF TRBJ2-7 . TRBV6-5 few
TGCAGCGTTGGGTCCGGAAACACCGGGGAGCTGTTTTTT CSVGSGNTGELFF TRBJ2-2 . TRBV29-1 .
TGTGCCAGCAGCTTAGAGGCAGGGGGGAACACCGGGGAGCTGTTTTTT CASSLEAGGNTGELFF TRBJ2-2 TRBD1 TRBV7-2 many
TGTGCCAGCAGTCAGGACAGGGGAACGGAGACCCAGTACTTC CASSQDRGTETQYF TRBJ2-5 TRBD1 TRBV2 few
TGTGCCAGCAGCTCGGGGACGTGGATTGAGCAGTTCTTC CASSSGTWIEQFF TRBJ2-1 . TRBV7-9 .
TGTGCCAGCAGTGAATATCCCAGCACAGATACGCAGTATTTT CASSEYPSTDTQYF TRBJ2-3 . TRBV25-1 few
TGTGCCAGCAGTTACGGGCCAAACACTGAAGCTTTCTTT CASSYGPNTEAFF TRBJ1-1 . TRBV6-5 many
TGCGCCAGCAGTGAAGAACTAGCTACATACAATGAGCAGTTCTTC CASSEELATYNEQFF TRBJ2-1 . TRBV10-2 .
TGTGCCAGCAGCCTTAAGGGGCTCAATCAGCCCCAGCATTTT CASSLKGLNQPQHF TRBJ1-5 . TRBV7-8 many
TGTGCCACCAGTGATTTTCAGGGGCGTGAGCAGTTCTTC CATSDFQGREQFF TRBJ2-1 . TRBV24-1 few
TGTGCCACCAGCAGAGAGCGGGTAGGCACAGATACGCAGTATTTT CATSRERVGTDTQYF TRBJ2-3 . TRBV15 .
TGCAGCGCGGACACAGGGGTCGCCGGGGAGCTGTTTTTT CSADTGVAGELFF TRBJ2-2 TRBD1 TRBV29-1 many
TGTGCTAGTGGGACCCAGGGGGCGCCGGTCTATGGCTACACCTTC CASGTQGAPVYGYTF TRBJ1-2 TRBD1 TRBV12-5 .
TGTGCCAGCAGCTTATTAGTTCAGATGATGGGGGGCACTGAAGCTTTCTTT CASSLLVQMMGGTEAFF TRBJ1-1 . TRBV7-9 many
TGCAGTGCTAGCGGTGGGGGCGAGCAGTACTTC CSASGGGEQYF TRBJ2-7 . TRBV20-1 .
TGCAGTGCCCCCCGTGAAGGAAGCGATAGCGAGCAGTACTTC CSAPREGSDSEQYF TRBJ2-7 . TRBV20-1 .
TGTGCCAGCAGTGGTTTAGTCGGGGAAGTTGCTCGGGTCACTGAAGCTTTCTTT CASSGLVGEVARVTEAFF TRBJ1-1 . TRBV2 .
TGTGCCTGGAGTGTAGGGACAGGGGTACGAGAGACCCAGTACTTC CAWSVGTGVRETQYF TRBJ2-5 TRBD1 TRBV30 .
TGTGCCAGTAGTATTTCGGTGGTCGGCGAAAAACTGTTTTTT CASSISVVGEKLFF TRBJ1-4 . TRBV19 many
TGCGCCAGCAGTGAGCCCCAATCAGCCCAAACTAACTATGGCTACACCTTC CASSEPQSAQTNYGYTF TRBJ1-2 . TRBV10-2 few
TGTACCAGCAGACTAAGAGTCCAGGGCGATGAGCAGTTCTTC CTSRLRVQGDEQFF TRBJ2-1 . TRBV7-8 .
TGCAGCGCACCGACCGGGGAGCTGTTTTTT CSAPTGELFF TRBJ2-2 . TRBV29-1 .
TGTGCCAGCAGTTTATCAGGGTTGGGTGAAGCTTTCTTT CASSLSGLGEAFF TRBJ1-1 . TRBV27 few
TGTGCCAGCAGCACAGGTCGCTCCTACGAGCAGTACTTC CASSTGRSYEQYF TRBJ2-7 . TRBV7-8 many
TGCAGCTTGGCCTCAGGTCGGGAGACCCAGTACTTC CSLASGRETQYF TRBJ2-5 . TRBV29-1 .
TGTGCCAGCAGTTTGACTAGCGGGGACAAAGAGACCCAGTACTTC CASSLTSGDKETQYF TRBJ2-5 TRBD2 TRBV12-3/TRBV12-4 many
TGCAGTGCTAGAACGGTCCAAGAGACCCAGTACTTC CSARTVQETQYF TRBJ2-5 . TRBV20-1 many
TGTGCCAGCTCACCACCGTCTTCGGGGCAAGAGACCCAGTACTTC CASSPPSSGQETQYF TRBJ2-5 . TRBV18 few
TGCAGCGTTGAAGAGGTCGAAGCTTTCTTT CSVEEVEAFF TRBJ1-1 . TRBV29-1 many
TGTGCCAGCAGCCAAGAACGGGGATATGGCTACACCTTC CASSQERGYGYTF TRBJ1-2 . TRBV14 .
TGCAGTGCTTCCTCTGGGACTAGCGGGGAATCCTATGAGCAGTACTTC CSASSGTSGESYEQYF TRBJ2-7 TRBD2 TRBV20-1 .
TGTGCCAGTAGTTTTCCGGACACGGATGGCTACACCTTC CASSFPDTDGYTF TRBJ1-2 . TRBV19 few
TGCAGTGCTAGAGATCCCGGGACTAGCGGCTACGAGCAGTACTTC CSARDPGTSGYEQYF TRBJ2-7 TRBD2 TRBV20-1 .
TGTGCCAGCTCACCACGGGACAGGATAATCTATGGCTACACCTTC CASSPRDRIIYGYTF TRBJ1-2 TRBD1 TRBV7-2 .
TGTGCCAGCAGCGTTGTGGTGGGGGGGCCCCGAGAGACCCAGTACTTC CASSVVVGGPRETQYF TRBJ2-5 . TRBV7-6 .
TGTGCCACCAGTGATTTGTCAGGGTCCGGGGAGCTGTTTTTT CATSDLSGSGELFF TRBJ2-2 . TRBV24-1 .
TGTGCCAGTATGAACCGGGACAGGGGGGACTACGAGCAGTACTTC CASMNRDRGDYEQYF TRBJ2-7 TRBD1 TRBV11-3 .
TGTGCCAGCAGTGAAGCTAGGGGGCTAAACACTGAAGCTTTCTTT CASSEARGLNTEAFF TRBJ1-1 TRBD1 TRBV6-1 few
TGTGCCAGCAGTTACTCGAAACAGGGTGACTATGGCTACACCTTC CASSYSKQGDYGYTF TRBJ1-2 . TRBV6-5 many
TGCAGTGCTAGAGATCGAACGGGAGGGCCCCCAGATACGCAGTATTTT CSARDRTGGPPDTQYF TRBJ2-3 TRBD2 TRBV20-1 .
TGTGCCATCAGTAAGGGGGACTACGAGCAGTACTTC CAISKGDYEQYF TRBJ2-7 . TRBV10-3 .
TGTGCCAGCAGCTCGCCCGTGAACACCGGGGAGCTGTTTTTT CASSSPVNTGELFF TRBJ2-2 . TRBV5-8 many
TGCAGCGTTGTTCTGGGGGTGGTCACAGATACGCAGTATTTT CSVVLGVVTDTQYF TRBJ2-3 . TRBV29-1 many
TGTGCCATCACCCCAGGGGACCGGTCGGATGGTCGAGAGCATTTT CAITPGDRSDGREHF TRBJ1-5 . TRBV10-3 .
TGCAGCGTTGAACAGACTAGCGGGAGCCTCTCTCACGAGCAGTACTTC CSVEQTSGSLSHEQYF TRBJ2-7 TRBD2 TRBV29-1 many
TGTGCCAGCAGAGCGGGACGGACGAAACAAGAGACCCAGTACTTC CASRAGRTKQETQYF TRBJ2-5 TRBD2 TRBV7-2 .